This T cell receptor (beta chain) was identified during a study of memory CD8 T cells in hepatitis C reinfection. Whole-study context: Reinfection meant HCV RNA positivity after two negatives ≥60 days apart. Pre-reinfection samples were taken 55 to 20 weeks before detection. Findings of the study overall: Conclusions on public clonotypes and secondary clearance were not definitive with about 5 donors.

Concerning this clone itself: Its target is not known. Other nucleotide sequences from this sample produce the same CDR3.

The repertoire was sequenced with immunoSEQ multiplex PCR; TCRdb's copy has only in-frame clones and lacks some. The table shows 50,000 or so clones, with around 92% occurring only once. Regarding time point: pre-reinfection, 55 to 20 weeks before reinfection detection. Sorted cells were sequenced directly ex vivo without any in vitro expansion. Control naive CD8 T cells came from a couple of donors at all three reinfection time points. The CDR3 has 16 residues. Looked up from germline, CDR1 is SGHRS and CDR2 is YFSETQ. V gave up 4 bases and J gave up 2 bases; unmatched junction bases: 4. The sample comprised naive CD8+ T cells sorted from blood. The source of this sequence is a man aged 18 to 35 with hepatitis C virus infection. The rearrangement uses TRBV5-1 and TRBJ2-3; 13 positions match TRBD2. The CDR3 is CASSLGLAGDTDTQYF. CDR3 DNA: TGCGCCAGCAGCCTAGGACTAGCGGGGGACACAGATACGCAGTATTTT.